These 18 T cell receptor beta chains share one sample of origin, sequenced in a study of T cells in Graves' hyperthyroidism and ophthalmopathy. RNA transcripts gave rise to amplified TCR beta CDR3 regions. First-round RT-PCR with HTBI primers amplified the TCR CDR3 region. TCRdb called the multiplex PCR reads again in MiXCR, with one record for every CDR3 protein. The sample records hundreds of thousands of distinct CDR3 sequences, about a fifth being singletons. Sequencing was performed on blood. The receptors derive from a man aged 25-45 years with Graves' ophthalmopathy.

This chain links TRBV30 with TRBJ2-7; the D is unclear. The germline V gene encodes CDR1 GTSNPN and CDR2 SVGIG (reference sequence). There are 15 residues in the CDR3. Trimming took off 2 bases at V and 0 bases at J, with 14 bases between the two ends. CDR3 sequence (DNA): TGTGCCTGGAGTAGGTCGCCGCCGAGCTCCTACGAGCAGTACTTC. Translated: CAWSRSPPSSYEQYF.

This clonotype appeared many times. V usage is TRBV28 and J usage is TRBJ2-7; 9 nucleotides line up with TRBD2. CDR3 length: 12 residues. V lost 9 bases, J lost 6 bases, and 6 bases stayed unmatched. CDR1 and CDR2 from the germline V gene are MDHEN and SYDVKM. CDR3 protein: CASVAGAREQYF. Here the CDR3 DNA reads TGTGCCAGTGTAGCGGGAGCGCGCGAGCAGTACTTC.

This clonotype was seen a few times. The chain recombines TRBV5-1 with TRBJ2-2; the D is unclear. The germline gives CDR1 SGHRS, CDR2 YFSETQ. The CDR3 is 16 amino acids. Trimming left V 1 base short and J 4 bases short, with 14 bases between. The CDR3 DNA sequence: TGCGCCAGCAGCTTGAAGGCCGGGTCGCTCACCGGGGAGCTGTTTTTT. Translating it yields CASSLKAGSLTGELFF. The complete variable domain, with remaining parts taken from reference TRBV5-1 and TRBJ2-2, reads KAGVTQTPRYLIKTRGQQVTLSCSPISGHRSVSWYQQTPGQGLQFLFEYFSETQRNKGNFPGRFSGRQFSNSRSEMNVSTLELGDSALYLCASSLKAGSLTGELFFGEGSRLTVL.

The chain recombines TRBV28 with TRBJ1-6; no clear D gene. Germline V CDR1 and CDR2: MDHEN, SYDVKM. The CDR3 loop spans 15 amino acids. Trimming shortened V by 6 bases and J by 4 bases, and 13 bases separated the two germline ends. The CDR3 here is CASSQSLTYNSPLHF. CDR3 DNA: TGTGCCAGCAGCCAAAGCCTAACATATAATTCACCCCTCCACTTT.

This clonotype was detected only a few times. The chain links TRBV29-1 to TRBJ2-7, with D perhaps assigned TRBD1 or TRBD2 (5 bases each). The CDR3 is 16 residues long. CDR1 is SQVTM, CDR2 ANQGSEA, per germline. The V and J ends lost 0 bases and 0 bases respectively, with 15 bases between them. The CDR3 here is CSVEEGRGPNSYEQYF. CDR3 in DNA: TGCAGCGTTGAAGAAGGTCGGGGACCGAACTCCTACGAGCAGTACTTC.

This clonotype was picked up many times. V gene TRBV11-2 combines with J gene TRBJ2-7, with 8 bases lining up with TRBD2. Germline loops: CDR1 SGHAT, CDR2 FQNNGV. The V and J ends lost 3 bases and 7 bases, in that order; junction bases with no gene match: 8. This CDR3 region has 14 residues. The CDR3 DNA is TGTGCCAGCAGCTTTAGCGGGACCTCTTGGGAGCAGTACTTC. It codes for CASSFSGTSWEQYF. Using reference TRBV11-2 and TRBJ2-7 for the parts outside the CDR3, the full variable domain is EAGVAQSPRYKIIEKRQSVAFWCNPISGHATLYWYQQILGQGPKLLIQFQNNGVVDDSQLPKDRFSAERLKGVDSTLKIQPAKLEDSAVYLCASSFSGTSWEQYFGPGTRLTVT.

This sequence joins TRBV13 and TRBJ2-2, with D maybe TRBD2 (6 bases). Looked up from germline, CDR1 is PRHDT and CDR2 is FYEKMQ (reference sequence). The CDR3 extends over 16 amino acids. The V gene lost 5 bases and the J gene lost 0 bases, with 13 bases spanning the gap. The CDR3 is CASSAPGGANTGELFF. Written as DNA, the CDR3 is TGTGCCAGCAGCGCCCCCGGGGGTGCGAACACCGGGGAGCTGTTTTTT. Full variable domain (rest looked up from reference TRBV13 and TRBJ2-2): AAGVIQSPRHLIKEKRETATLKCYPIPRHDTVYWYQQGPGQDPQFLISFYEKMQSDKGSIPDRFSAQQFSDYHSELNMSSLELGDSALYFCASSAPGGANTGELFFGEGSRLTVL.

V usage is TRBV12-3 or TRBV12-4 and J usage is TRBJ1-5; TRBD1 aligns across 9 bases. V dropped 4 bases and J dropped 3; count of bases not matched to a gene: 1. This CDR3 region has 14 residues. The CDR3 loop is CASSWTGDNQPQHF. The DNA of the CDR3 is TGTGCCAGCAGTTGGACAGGGGACAATCAGCCCCAGCATTTT.

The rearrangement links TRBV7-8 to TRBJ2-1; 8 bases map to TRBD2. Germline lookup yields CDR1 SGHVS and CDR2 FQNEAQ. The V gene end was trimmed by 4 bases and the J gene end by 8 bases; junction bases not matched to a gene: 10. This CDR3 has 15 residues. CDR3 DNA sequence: TGTGCCAGCAGCTATACTAGCGGCTCTATACATGAGCAGTTCTTC. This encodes CASSYTSGSIHEQFF.

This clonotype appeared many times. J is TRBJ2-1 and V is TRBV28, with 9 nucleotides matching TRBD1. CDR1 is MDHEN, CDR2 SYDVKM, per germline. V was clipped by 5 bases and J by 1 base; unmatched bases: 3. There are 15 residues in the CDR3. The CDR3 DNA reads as TGTGCCAGCAGTGGGGACAGGGTGTCCTACAATGAGCAGTTCTTC. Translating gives CASSGDRVSYNEQFF. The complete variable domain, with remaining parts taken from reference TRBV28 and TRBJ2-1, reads DVKVTQSSRYLVKRTGEKVFLECVQDMDHENMFWYRQDPGLGLRLIYFSYDVKMKEKGDIPEGYSVSREKKERFSLILESASTNQTSMYLCASSGDRVSYNEQFFGPGTRLTVL.

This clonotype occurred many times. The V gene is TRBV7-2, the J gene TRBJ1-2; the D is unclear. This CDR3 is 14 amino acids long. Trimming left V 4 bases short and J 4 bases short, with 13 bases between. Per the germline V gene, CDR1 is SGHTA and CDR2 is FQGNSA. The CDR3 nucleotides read TGTGCCAGCAGCTCCTCGGGCGGAACCTATGGCTACACCTTC. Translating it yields CASSSSGGTYGYTF.

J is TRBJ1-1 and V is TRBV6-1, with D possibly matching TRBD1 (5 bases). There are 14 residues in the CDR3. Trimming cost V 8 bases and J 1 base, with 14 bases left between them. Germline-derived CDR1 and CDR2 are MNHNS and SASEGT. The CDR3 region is CASREWGGNTEAFF. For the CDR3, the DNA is TGTGCCAGCCGAGAATGGGGGGGGAACACTGAAGCTTTCTTT.

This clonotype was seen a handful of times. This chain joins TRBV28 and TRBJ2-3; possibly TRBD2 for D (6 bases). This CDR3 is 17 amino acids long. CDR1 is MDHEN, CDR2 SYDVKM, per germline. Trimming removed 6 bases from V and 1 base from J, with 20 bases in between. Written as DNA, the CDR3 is TGTGCCAGCAGCTCCTCGGAGGGAGTTTTAGGCACAGATACGCAGTATTTT. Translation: CASSSSEGVLGTDTQYF.

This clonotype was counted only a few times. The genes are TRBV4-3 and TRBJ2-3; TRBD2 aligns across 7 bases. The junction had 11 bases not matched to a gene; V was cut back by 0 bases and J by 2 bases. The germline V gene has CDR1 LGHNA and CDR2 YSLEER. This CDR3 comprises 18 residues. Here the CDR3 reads CASSQDPRPGGNTDTQYF. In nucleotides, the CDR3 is TGCGCCAGCAGCCAAGACCCCCGGCCGGGAGGAAACACAGATACGCAGTATTTT.

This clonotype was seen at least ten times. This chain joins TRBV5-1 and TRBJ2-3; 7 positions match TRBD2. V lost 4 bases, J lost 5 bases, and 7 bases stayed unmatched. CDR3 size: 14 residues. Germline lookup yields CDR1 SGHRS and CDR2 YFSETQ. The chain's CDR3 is CASSQMGGQDTQYF. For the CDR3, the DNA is TGCGCCAGCAGCCAGATGGGAGGGCAAGATACGCAGTATTTT. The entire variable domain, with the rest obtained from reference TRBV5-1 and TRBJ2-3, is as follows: KAGVTQTPRYLIKTRGQQVTLSCSPISGHRSVSWYQQTPGQGLQFLFEYFSETQRNKGNFPGRFSGRQFSNSRSEMNVSTLELGDSALYLCASSQMGGQDTQYFGPGTRLTVL.

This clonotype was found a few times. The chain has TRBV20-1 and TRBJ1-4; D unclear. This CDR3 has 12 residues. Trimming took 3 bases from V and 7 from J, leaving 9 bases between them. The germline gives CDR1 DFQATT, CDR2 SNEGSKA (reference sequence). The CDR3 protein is CSASPGVEKLFF. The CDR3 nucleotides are TGCAGTGCTAGCCCCGGGGTTGAAAAACTGTTTTTT.

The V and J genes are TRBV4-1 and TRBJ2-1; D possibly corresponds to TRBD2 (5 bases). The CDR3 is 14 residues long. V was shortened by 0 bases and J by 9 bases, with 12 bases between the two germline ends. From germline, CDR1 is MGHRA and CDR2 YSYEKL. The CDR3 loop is CASSQDPREGEQFF. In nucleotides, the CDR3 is TGCGCCAGCAGCCAAGATCCGCGTGAGGGTGAGCAGTTCTTC.

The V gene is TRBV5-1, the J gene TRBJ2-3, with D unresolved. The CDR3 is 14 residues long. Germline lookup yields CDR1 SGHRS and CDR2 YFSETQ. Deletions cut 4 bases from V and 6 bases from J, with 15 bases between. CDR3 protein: CASSPPLEYDTQYF. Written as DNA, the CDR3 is TGCGCCAGCAGCCCCCCCCTAGAGTATGATACGCAGTATTTT.